The T cell receptor (beta chain) described here comes from a study of T cell responses to AZD1222 COVID-19 vaccine. TCRdb keeps only in-frame clones here, not all; method: immunoSEQ multiplex PCR. The sample carries 140,000 or so clones, around 91% recorded once. Trimming took off 6 bases at V and 7 bases at J, with 22 bases between the two ends. Germline values: CDR1 MNHNY, CDR2 SVGAGI (reference sequence). CDR3 size: 16 residues. The chain is built from TRBV6-6 and TRBJ2-1, with D hard to call. This receptor was identified in an adult in good health. The sample in question was peripheral blood, obtained on day 0 of AZD1222 vaccination. CDR3 region: CASSYSPPYLANEQFF. Written as DNA, the CDR3 is TGTGCCAGCAGCTACAGTCCCCCTTACTTGGCTAATGAGCAGTTCTTC.